This T cell receptor beta chain is drawn from a study of early T cells in non-severe SARS-CoV-2 infection. Across the study: Sequencing of bulk RNA from unsorted whole blood was done, without chain pairing.

The germline V and J ends were trimmed by 0 bases and 1 base, with 9 bases remaining between them. CDR1 LGHDT and CDR2 YNNKEL come from the germline V gene (reference sequence). The CDR3 totals 15 residues. Findings and limits, study-wide: Anti-spike CD8 specificities were favored by VDJdb matching, whose results missed private and CD4 specificities.

This clonotype was found a few times. Its antigen is still unknown. Each cDNA molecule carried a unique molecular identifier. TCRdb passed the 5' RACE reads through MiXCR, listing each CDR3 protein once. The profile shows roughly 56,000 distinct CDR3 sequences, approximately 8% of them singletons. The sequence derives from an adult who was a healthcare worker with PCR-confirmed SARS-CoV-2 infection or an uninfected control (not recorded which). The chain links TRBV3-1 to TRBJ1-1; D is unclear. The sample was whole blood. The CDR3 DNA follows: TGTGCCAGCAGCCAAGAAAGGTCGGCGAACACTGAAGCTTTCTTT. It specifies CASSQERSANTEAFF.